This TCR beta chain was identified in a study of blood T cell repertoires in COVID-19. Across the study: Sites across the United States, Italy and Spain contributed samples from acute and convalescent COVID-19. T cells, B-cell-depleted T cells, or PBMCs provided the cDNA or gDNA that served as material.

Per the original methods: The assay estimated nucleated cells by amplifying reference gene primers. TCRdb keeps only in-frame clones here, not all; method: immunoSEQ multiplex PCR. That table supplies the V and J calls and clone size; D and trimming were determined from the DNA. The sample has some 250,000 clones; 86% are singletons. Material: peripheral blood. This receptor was obtained from a man in his 60s with acute or convalescent COVID-19.

The CDR3 DNA follows: TGTGCCAGCAGCTTAGCGTCACAGGGCGACAATGAGCAGTTCTTC. Amino acid sequence: CASSLASQGDNEQFF. The chain employs TRBV7-8 and TRBJ2-1; D might be TRBD1 (6 bases). CDR1 SGHVS and CDR2 FQNEAQ come from the germline V gene. Deletions cut 0 bases from V and 5 bases from J, with 11 bases between. CDR3 length: 15 amino acids. The entire variable domain, with the rest obtained from reference TRBV7-8 and TRBJ2-1, is as follows: GAGVSQSPRYKVAKRGQDVALRCDPISGHVSLFWYQQALGQGPEFLTYFQNEAQLDKSGLPSDRFFAERPEGSVSTLKIQRTQQEDSAVYLCASSLASQGDNEQFFGPGTRLTVL.